These T cell receptor beta chains were read from a single sample in a study of lymphopenia after photon versus proton radiotherapy. The protocol was immunoSEQ multiplex PCR, while the TCRdb copy is restricted to in-frame clones and leaves out a portion. The sample has 50,000 or so clones, roughly nine tenths seen once. This specimen was peripheral blood, taken from a patient treated with photon-based radiotherapy. These receptors were obtained from a woman aged 40-49 years with cholangiocarcinoma. Both conserved end residues are part of each CDR3. Each record gives: CDR3 DNA, CDR3 protein, J gene, D gene, V gene, clone size. A D gene is named only where the DNA matches it firmly. Some rows have no size entry. The others give once, few or many, or a class for an expanded clone.

cdr3_nt: TGCGCCAGCAGCCATACCGGGACAGGCTTTGAAAAACTGTTTTTT
cdr3_aa: CASSHTGTGFEKLFF
j_call: TRBJ1-4
d_call: TRBD1
v_call: TRBV4-3
clone_size: .

cdr3_nt: TGCGCCAGCAGCTTGGGCGAGGAGTGGGGCTACACCTTC
cdr3_aa: CASSLGEEWGYTF
j_call: TRBJ1-2
d_call: .
v_call: TRBV5-1
clone_size: once

cdr3_nt: TGTGCCAGCTCACCAGTGGAAAATAGGGGAGGTGAAAAACTGTTTTTT
cdr3_aa: CASSPVENRGGEKLFF
j_call: TRBJ1-4
d_call: .
v_call: TRBV18
clone_size: once

cdr3_nt: TGTGCCATCAGTGAGTCCGCGGGGGCCGGTTACGAGCAGTACTTC
cdr3_aa: CAISESAGAGYEQYF
j_call: TRBJ2-7
d_call: .
v_call: TRBV10-3
clone_size: few

cdr3_nt: TGTGCCAGCAGCCCGGACAGCCTAGCCAAAAACATTCAGTACTTC
cdr3_aa: CASSPDSLAKNIQYF
j_call: TRBJ2-4
d_call: .
v_call: TRBV7-3
clone_size: .

cdr3_nt: TGTGCCAGCAGCCGCCCCGGGGGCGCCGACACCGGGGAGCTGTTTTTT
cdr3_aa: CASSRPGGADTGELFF
j_call: TRBJ2-2
d_call: .
v_call: TRBV7-9
clone_size: .

cdr3_nt: TGTGCCAGCAGCTTAGCGGCTAGCGGGAGGGCCTCGTCCACCGGGGAGCTGTTTTTT
cdr3_aa: CASSLAASGRASSTGELFF
j_call: TRBJ2-2
d_call: TRBD2
v_call: TRBV7-9
clone_size: once

cdr3_nt: TGTGCCAGCAGCCCGTCGACCAGGGACGGTAATTCACCCCTCCACTTT
cdr3_aa: CASSPSTRDGNSPLHF
j_call: TRBJ1-6
d_call: .
v_call: TRBV7-8
clone_size: .

cdr3_nt: TGTGCCAGCAGCTACGGAGCGGGGAACTACAATGAGCAGTTCTTC
cdr3_aa: CASSYGAGNYNEQFF
j_call: TRBJ2-1
d_call: TRBD2
v_call: TRBV6-5
clone_size: few

cdr3_nt: TGTGCCAGCAGTTACACAGGGGGGACTGAAGCTTTCTTT
cdr3_aa: CASSYTGGTEAFF
j_call: TRBJ1-1
d_call: TRBD1
v_call: TRBV6-5
clone_size: .

cdr3_nt: TGTGCCAGCAGCACGGGGGGGCGCACCGGGGAGCAGTACTTC
cdr3_aa: CASSTGGRTGEQYF
j_call: TRBJ2-7
d_call: TRBD2
v_call: TRBV5-4
clone_size: .

cdr3_nt: TGTGCCACCAGCGGACGACAGGGTAATCATGGCTACACCTTC
cdr3_aa: CATSGRQGNHGYTF
j_call: TRBJ1-2
d_call: TRBD1
v_call: TRBV15
clone_size: .

cdr3_nt: TGTGCCAGCAGCTTTACAGGGAACACTGAAGCTTTCTTT
cdr3_aa: CASSFTGNTEAFF
j_call: TRBJ1-1
d_call: .
v_call: TRBV27
clone_size: .

cdr3_nt: TGTGCCAGCAGCCAAGTCACAGGGCGTGGGGAAGCTTTCTTT
cdr3_aa: CASSQVTGRGEAFF
j_call: TRBJ1-1
d_call: .
v_call: TRBV9
clone_size: .

cdr3_nt: TGTGCCAGTAGTGGCCTCGGGGACAGGGGACGGCAAAGCAATCAGCCCCAGCATTTT
cdr3_aa: CASSGLGDRGRQSNQPQHF
j_call: TRBJ1-5
d_call: TRBD1
v_call: TRBV19
clone_size: .

cdr3_nt: TGTGCCAGCAAAATCCGGGACTTACTGAACACTGAAGCTTTCTTT
cdr3_aa: CASKIRDLLNTEAFF
j_call: TRBJ1-1
d_call: .
v_call: TRBV28
clone_size: .

cdr3_nt: TGTGCCAGCACGAGCCAGGGCTTTCCGTGGGAGCAGTACTTC
cdr3_aa: CASTSQGFPWEQYF
j_call: TRBJ2-7
d_call: .
v_call: TRBV2
clone_size: once

cdr3_nt: TGCGCCAGCAGCCAGGGCGACAGAAACTATGGCTACACCTTC
cdr3_aa: CASSQGDRNYGYTF
j_call: TRBJ1-2
d_call: .
v_call: TRBV4-1
clone_size: .

cdr3_nt: TGTGCCTGGCGCTTTGGGGGGACTAATGAAAAACTGTTTTTT
cdr3_aa: CAWRFGGTNEKLFF
j_call: TRBJ1-4
d_call: .
v_call: TRBV30
clone_size: once

cdr3_nt: TGTGCCAGCAGTTTTTTGGTGGCGAACACTGAAGCTTTCTTT
cdr3_aa: CASSFLVANTEAFF
j_call: TRBJ1-1
d_call: .
v_call: TRBV28
clone_size: .

cdr3_nt: TGTGCCTGGAGCCCCGGAGGGGGGGCTTGGCAGCCCCAGCATTTT
cdr3_aa: CAWSPGGGAWQPQHF
j_call: TRBJ1-5
d_call: .
v_call: TRBV30
clone_size: .

cdr3_nt: TGTGCCATCAGTCCCCGGGAGCCCACTGAAGCTTTCTTT
cdr3_aa: CAISPREPTEAFF
j_call: TRBJ1-1
d_call: .
v_call: TRBV10-3
clone_size: .

cdr3_nt: TGTGCCAGCAGCTTAGGCGGCGCAGGTGAGCAGTTCTTC
cdr3_aa: CASSLGGAGEQFF
j_call: TRBJ2-1
d_call: .
v_call: TRBV5-4
clone_size: once

cdr3_nt: TGTGCCAGCTCCCTTAACGGAATCATGAACACTGAAGCTTTCTTT
cdr3_aa: CASSLNGIMNTEAFF
j_call: TRBJ1-1
d_call: .
v_call: TRBV6-5
clone_size: .

cdr3_nt: TGTGCCAGTAGTAAGGGACTAGCGGGAGCTATGCCCTCCTACGAGCAGTACTTC
cdr3_aa: CASSKGLAGAMPSYEQYF
j_call: TRBJ2-7
d_call: TRBD2
v_call: TRBV19
clone_size: .

cdr3_nt: TGTGCCAGCTCACCCCCATACAGGGACTACGAGCAGTACTTC
cdr3_aa: CASSPPYRDYEQYF
j_call: TRBJ2-7
d_call: .
v_call: TRBV18
clone_size: .

cdr3_nt: TGCACCAGCAGCCGGGGGACAGGCCAGAATTCACCCCTCCACTTT
cdr3_aa: CTSSRGTGQNSPLHF
j_call: TRBJ1-6
d_call: .
v_call: TRBV1
clone_size: .